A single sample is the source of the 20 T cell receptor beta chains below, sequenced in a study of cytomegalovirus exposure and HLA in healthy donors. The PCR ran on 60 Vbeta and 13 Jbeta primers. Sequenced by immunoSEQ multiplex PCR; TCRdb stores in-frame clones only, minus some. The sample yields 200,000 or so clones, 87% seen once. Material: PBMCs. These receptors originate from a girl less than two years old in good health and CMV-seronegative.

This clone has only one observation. Here the CDR3 reads CASSQDPPGGARDTQYF. The DNA of the CDR3 is TGCGCCAGCAGCCAAGACCCTCCCGGGGGGGCCAGGGATACGCAGTATTTT. This chain joins TRBV4-1 and TRBJ2-3; 8 bases line up with TRBD2. J was trimmed by 6 bases and V by 0 bases; bases with no gene match: 11. Germline-derived CDR1 and CDR2 are MGHRA and YSYEKL. The CDR3 is 17 amino acids.

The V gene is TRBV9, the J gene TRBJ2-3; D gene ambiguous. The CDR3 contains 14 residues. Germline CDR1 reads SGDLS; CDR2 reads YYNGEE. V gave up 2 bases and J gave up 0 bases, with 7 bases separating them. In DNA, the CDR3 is TGTGCCAGCAGCGTTTTAACTAGCACAGATACGCAGTATTTT. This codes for CASSVLTSTDTQYF. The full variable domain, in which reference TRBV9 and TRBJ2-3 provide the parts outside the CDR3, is DSGVTQTPKHLITATGQRVTLRCSPRSGDLSVYWYQQSLDQGLQFLIQYYNGEERAKGNILERFSAQQFPDLHSELNLSSLELGDSALYFCASSVLTSTDTQYFGPGTRLTVL.

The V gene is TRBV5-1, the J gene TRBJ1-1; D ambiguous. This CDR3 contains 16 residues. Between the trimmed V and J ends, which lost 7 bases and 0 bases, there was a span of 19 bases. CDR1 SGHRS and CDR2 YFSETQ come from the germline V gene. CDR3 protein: CASSPDFSRLNTEAFF. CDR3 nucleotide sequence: TGCGCCAGCTCGCCGGACTTCTCTCGCTTGAACACTGAAGCTTTCTTT.

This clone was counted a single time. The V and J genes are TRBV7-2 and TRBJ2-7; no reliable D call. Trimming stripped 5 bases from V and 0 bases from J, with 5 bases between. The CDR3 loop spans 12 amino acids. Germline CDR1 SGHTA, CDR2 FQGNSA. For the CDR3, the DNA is TGTGCCAGCAGCGCTACCTCCTACGAGCAGTACTTC. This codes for CASSATSYEQYF.

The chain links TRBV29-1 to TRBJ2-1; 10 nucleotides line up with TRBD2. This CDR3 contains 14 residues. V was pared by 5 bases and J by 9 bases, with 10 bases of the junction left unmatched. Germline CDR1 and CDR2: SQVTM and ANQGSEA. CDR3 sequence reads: CSVSLAGEFSEQFF. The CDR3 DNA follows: TGCAGCGTTTCTCTAGCGGGAGAATTCAGTGAGCAGTTCTTC.

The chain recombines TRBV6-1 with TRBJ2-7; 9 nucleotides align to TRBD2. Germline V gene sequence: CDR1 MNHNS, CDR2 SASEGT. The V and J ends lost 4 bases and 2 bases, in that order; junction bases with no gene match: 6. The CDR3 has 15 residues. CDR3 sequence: CASSVWLAGPYEQYF. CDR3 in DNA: TGTGCCAGCAGTGTTTGGCTAGCGGGGCCCTACGAGCAGTACTTC.

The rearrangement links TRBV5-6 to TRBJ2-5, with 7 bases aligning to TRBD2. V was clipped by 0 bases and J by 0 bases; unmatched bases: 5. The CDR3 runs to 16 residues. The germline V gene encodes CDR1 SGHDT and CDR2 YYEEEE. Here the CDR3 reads CASSLEGAGYQETQYF. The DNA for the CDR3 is TGTGCCAGCAGCTTGGAAGGAGCGGGGTACCAAGAGACCCAGTACTTC. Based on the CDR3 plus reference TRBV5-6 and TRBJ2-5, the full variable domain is DAGVTQSPTHLIKTRGQQVTLRCSPKSGHDTVSWYQQALGQGPQFIFQYYEEEERQRGNFPDRFSGHQFPNYSSELNVNALLLGDSALYLCASSLEGAGYQETQYFGPGTRLLVL.

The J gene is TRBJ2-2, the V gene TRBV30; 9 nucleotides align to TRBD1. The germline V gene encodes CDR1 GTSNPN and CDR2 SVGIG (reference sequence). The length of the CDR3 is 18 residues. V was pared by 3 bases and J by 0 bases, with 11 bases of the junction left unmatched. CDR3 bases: TGTGCCTGGAGGGAACCTACGGACAGGGGTGCGAACACCGGGGAGCTGTTTTTT. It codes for CAWREPTDRGANTGELFF.

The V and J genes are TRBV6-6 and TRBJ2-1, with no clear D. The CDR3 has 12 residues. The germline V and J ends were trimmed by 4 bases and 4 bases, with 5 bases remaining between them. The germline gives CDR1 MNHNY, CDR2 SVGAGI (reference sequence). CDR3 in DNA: TGTGCCAGCAGTTCGGGTTACAATGAGCAGTTCTTC. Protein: CASSSGYNEQFF.

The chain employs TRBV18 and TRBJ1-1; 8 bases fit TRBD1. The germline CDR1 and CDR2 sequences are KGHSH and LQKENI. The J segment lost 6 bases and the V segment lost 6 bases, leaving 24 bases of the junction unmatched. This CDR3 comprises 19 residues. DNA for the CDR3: TGTGCCAGCTCCCGCACGACTAAACTACCAGGGGGCTTCGGGGCTGAAGCTTTCTTT. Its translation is CASSRTTKLPGGFGAEAFF.

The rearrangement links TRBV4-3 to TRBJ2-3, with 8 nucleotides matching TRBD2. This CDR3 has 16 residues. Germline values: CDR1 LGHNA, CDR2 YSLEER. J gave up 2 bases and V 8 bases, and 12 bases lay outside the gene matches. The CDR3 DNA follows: TGCGCCAGCTCCGAGAAGCGGGAGAGTGTCACAGATACGCAGTATTTT. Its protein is CASSEKRESVTDTQYF.

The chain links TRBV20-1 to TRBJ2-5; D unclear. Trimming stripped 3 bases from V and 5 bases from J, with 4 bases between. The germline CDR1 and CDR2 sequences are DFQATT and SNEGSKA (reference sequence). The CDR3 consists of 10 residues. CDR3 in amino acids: CSASGETQYF. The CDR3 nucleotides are TGCAGTGCTAGCGGGGAGACCCAGTACTTC.

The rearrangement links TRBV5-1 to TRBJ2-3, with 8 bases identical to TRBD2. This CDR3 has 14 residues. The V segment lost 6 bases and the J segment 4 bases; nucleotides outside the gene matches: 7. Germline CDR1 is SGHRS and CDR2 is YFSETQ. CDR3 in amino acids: CASKERGIADTQYF. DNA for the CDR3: TGCGCCAGCAAGGAGCGGGGGATCGCAGATACGCAGTATTTT.

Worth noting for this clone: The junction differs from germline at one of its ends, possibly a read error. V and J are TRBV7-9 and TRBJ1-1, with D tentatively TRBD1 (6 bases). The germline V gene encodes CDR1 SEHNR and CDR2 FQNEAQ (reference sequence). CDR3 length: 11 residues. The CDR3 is CSSRGATEAFF. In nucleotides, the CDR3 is TGTTCCAGCCGGGGGGCCACTGAAGCTTTCTTT.

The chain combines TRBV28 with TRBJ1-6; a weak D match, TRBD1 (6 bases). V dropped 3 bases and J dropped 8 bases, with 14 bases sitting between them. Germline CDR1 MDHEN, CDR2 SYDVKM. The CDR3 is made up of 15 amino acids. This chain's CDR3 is CASSFPVRGHSPLHF. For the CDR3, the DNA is TGTGCCAGCAGTTTTCCCGTGCGGGGGCATTCACCCCTCCACTTT.

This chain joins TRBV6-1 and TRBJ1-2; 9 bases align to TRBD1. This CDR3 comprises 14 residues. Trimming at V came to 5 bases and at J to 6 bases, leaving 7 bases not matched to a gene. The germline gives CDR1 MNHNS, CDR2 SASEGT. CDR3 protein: CASSKRTGEDGYTF. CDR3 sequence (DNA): TGTGCCAGCAGTAAAAGGACAGGGGAGGATGGCTACACCTTC.

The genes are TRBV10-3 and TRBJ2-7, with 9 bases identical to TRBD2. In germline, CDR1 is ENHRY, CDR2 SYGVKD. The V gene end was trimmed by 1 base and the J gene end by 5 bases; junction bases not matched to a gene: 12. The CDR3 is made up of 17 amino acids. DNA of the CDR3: TGTGCCATCAGTGAGTATTTAGCGGGAGTGGGGTCCAACGAGCAGTACTTC. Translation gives CAISEYLAGVGSNEQYF.

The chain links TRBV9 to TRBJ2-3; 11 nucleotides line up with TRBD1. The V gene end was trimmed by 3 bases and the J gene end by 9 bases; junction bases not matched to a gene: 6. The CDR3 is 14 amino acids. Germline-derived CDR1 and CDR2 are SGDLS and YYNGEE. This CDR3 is CASSERGQGGTQYF. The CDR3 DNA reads TGTGCCAGCAGCGAGAGGGGACAGGGGGGCACGCAGTATTTT. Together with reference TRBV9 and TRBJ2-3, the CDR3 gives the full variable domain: DSGVTQTPKHLITATGQRVTLRCSPRSGDLSVYWYQQSLDQGLQFLIQYYNGEERAKGNILERFSAQQFPDLHSELNLSSLELGDSALYFCASSERGQGGTQYFGPGTRLTVL.

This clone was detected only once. The CDR3 protein is CASRTGTGEQFF. CDR3 sequence (DNA): TGTGCCAGTAGAACGGGGACTGGTGAGCAGTTCTTC. V and J are TRBV19 and TRBJ2-1; weak D call: TRBD2 (6 bases). Per the germline V gene, CDR1 is LNHDA and CDR2 is SQIVND (reference sequence). Trimming took off 6 bases at V and 9 bases at J, with 12 bases between the two ends. CDR3 size: 12 residues. Filled out from reference TRBV19 and TRBJ2-1, the complete variable domain reads DGGITQSPKYLFRKEGQNVTLSCEQNLNHDAMYWYRQDPGQGLRLIYYSQIVNDFQKGDIAEGYSVSREKKESFPLTVTSAQKNPTAFYLCASRTGTGEQFFGPGTRLTVL.

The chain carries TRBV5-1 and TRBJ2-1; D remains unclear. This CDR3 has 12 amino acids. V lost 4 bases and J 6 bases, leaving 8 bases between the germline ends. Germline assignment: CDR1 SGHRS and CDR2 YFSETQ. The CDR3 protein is CASSLDGNEQFF. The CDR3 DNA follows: TGCGCCAGCAGCCTGGACGGCAATGAGCAGTTCTTC.